The rows below give T cell receptor beta chains drawn from one sample of a study of neurological immune-mediated disorders. MiXCR, applied by TCRdb to the 5' RACE reads, yields one record per CDR3 protein. The repertoire consists of about 80,000 distinct CDR3 sequences, with approximately 10% occurring once and the leading ten covering about 1.7%. The sequenced sample was PBMCs. The receptors shown here come from a man aged 45-60 years in good health. Each CDR3 is given with its conserved first and last residue. Each record gives: D gene, J gene, V gene, clone size, CDR3 DNA, CDR3 protein. A D gene is named only where the DNA matches it firmly. Only some rows state a clone size, as once, few, many or a class for expanded clones.

D: TRBD1
J: TRBJ1-1
V: TRBV7-2
size: many
DNA: TGTGCCAGCAGCCGTGACAGGGTTTCCACTGAAGCTTTCTTT
CDR3: CASSRDRVSTEAFF

D: TRBD1
J: TRBJ1-5
V: TRBV6-5
size: -
DNA: TGTGCCAGCAGTCGTACGGGACAGGCGAATCAGCCCCAGCATTTT
CDR3: CASSRTGQANQPQHF

D: -
J: TRBJ1-6
V: TRBV29-1
size: many
DNA: TGCAGCGTGGGTGAGGGAAATTCACCCCTCCACTTT
CDR3: CSVGEGNSPLHF

D: TRBD2
J: TRBJ2-2
V: TRBV20-1
size: many
DNA: TGCAGTGCTAAAGGACTAGCGGGGACCGGGGAGCTGTTTTTT
CDR3: CSAKGLAGTGELFF

D: -
J: TRBJ1-6
V: TRBV6-6
size: many
DNA: TGTGCCAGCAGTAAAAACCCACCCCAACAGAAGAATAATTCACCCCTCCACTTT
CDR3: CASSKNPPQQKNNSPLHF

D: -
J: TRBJ1-5
V: TRBV28
size: many
DNA: TGTGCCAGCAGACCCGGACAGAGCAATCAGCCCCAGCATTTT
CDR3: CASRPGQSNQPQHF

D: -
J: TRBJ2-3
V: TRBV24-1
size: many
DNA: TGTGCCACCAGTGACCCGTCGGGGACAGATACGCAGTATTTT
CDR3: CATSDPSGTDTQYF

D: TRBD2
J: TRBJ2-3
V: TRBV4-1
size: many
DNA: TGCGCCAGCAGCCAAGATGTATTACTAGCGGGAGTAACAGATACGCAGTATTTT
CDR3: CASSQDVLLAGVTDTQYF

D: TRBD2
J: TRBJ2-3
V: TRBV9
size: many
DNA: TGTGCCAGCAGCGTAGATCTAGCGGACTTTACGCAGTATTTT
CDR3: CASSVDLADFTQYF

D: -
J: TRBJ1-6
V: TRBV27
size: many
DNA: TGTGCCAGCAGTTTATGGGGCGGGACGCGGCCGGGTTCCCTCCACTTT
CDR3: CASSLWGGTRPGSLHF

D: -
J: TRBJ2-7
V: TRBV6-2/TRBV6-3
size: many
DNA: TGTGCCAGCAGTTCCGATAGCGGAATCTTCTACGAGCAGTACTTC
CDR3: CASSSDSGIFYEQYF

D: TRBD2
J: TRBJ2-3
V: TRBV7-2
size: many
DNA: TGTGCCAGCAGCCCCCAGGCGACTAGCGGCCCTAGGGGGGATACGCAGTATTTT
CDR3: CASSPQATSGPRGDTQYF

D: -
J: TRBJ2-5
V: TRBV6-5
size: many
DNA: TGTGCCAGCAGAACATCGGCGGAGACCCAGTACTTC
CDR3: CASRTSAETQYF

D: TRBD1
J: TRBJ2-3
V: TRBV10-3
size: many
DNA: TGTGCCATCAGCCGACAGGGTGGCGATACGCAGTATTTT
CDR3: CAISRQGGDTQYF

D: TRBD2
J: TRBJ2-3
V: TRBV7-8
size: many
DNA: TGTGCCAGCAGCCCCCGAGCGGGGATAGCGGGAGATACGCAGTATTTT
CDR3: CASSPRAGIAGDTQYF

D: -
J: TRBJ1-1
V: TRBV12-3/TRBV12-4
size: many
DNA: TGTGCCAGCAGTTCACGGGCCTCGAACACTGAAGCTTTCTTT
CDR3: CASSSRASNTEAFF

D: -
J: TRBJ2-5
V: TRBV5-1
size: -
DNA: TGCGCCAGCAGCCGGGAAGAAGTTATGCGTGAGACCCAGTACTTC
CDR3: CASSREEVMRETQYF

D: -
J: TRBJ2-3
V: TRBV7-2
size: few
DNA: TGTGCCAGCAGCTTAGAGTCAGCAGGGCGGTCGCAGTATTTT
CDR3: CASSLESAGRSQYF

D: -
J: TRBJ1-5
V: TRBV6-6
size: -
DNA: TGTGTCAGCAGTTACGAGATCAATCAGCCCCAGCATTTT
CDR3: CVSSYEINQPQHF

D: -
J: TRBJ1-2
V: TRBV28
size: many
DNA: TGTGCCAGCAGTTTATGGGAAAACTATGGCTACACCTTC
CDR3: CASSLWENYGYTF

D: -
J: TRBJ2-1
V: TRBV7-2
size: many
DNA: TGTGCCAGCAGCTTAGCAGGAGGGGGGACCCCCATGGAGCAGTTCTTC
CDR3: CASSLAGGGTPMEQFF

D: TRBD1
J: TRBJ1-1
V: TRBV18
size: many
DNA: TGTGCCAGCTCACCCCGGACAGGGTCCCCGAACACTGAAGCTTTCTTT
CDR3: CASSPRTGSPNTEAFF

D: -
J: TRBJ1-5
V: TRBV3-1
size: many
DNA: TGTGCCAGCAGCAATGAGCACTCCCTGAGGCCCCAGCATTTT
CDR3: CASSNEHSLRPQHF

D: -
J: TRBJ1-6
V: TRBV5-6
size: many
DNA: TGTGCCAGCAGCTTGCCTAATTCACCCCTCCACTTT
CDR3: CASSLPNSPLHF

D: -
J: TRBJ2-7
V: TRBV29-1
size: many
DNA: TGCAGCGTTCGAGACTCAGCCTACGAGCAGTACTTC
CDR3: CSVRDSAYEQYF

D: -
J: TRBJ1-1
V: TRBV20-1
size: many
DNA: TGCAGTGCTCTCGGGCGGGGAGGGAAGGGGAACACTGAAGCTTTCTTT
CDR3: CSALGRGGKGNTEAFF

D: TRBD2
J: TRBJ2-3
V: TRBV29-1
size: many
DNA: TGCAGCGTTGGACTAGCGGGAGGCACAGATACGCAGTATTTT
CDR3: CSVGLAGGTDTQYF

D: -
J: TRBJ1-1
V: TRBV28
size: many
DNA: TGTGCCAGCAGCCCGAGGGGGGGCAGGTGGAACACTGAAGCTTTCTTT
CDR3: CASSPRGGRWNTEAFF

D: -
J: TRBJ2-3
V: TRBV7-6
size: many
DNA: TGTGCCAGCAGCCGTGACAGGGATACGCAGTATTTT
CDR3: CASSRDRDTQYF

D: -
J: TRBJ2-3
V: TRBV6-6
size: many
DNA: TGTGCCAGCAGTTACCCGACAGTGGGGGATACGCAGTATTTT
CDR3: CASSYPTVGDTQYF

D: -
J: TRBJ2-7
V: TRBV6-1
size: few
DNA: TGTGCCAGCAGCGAAGTGGCCAGGGGTAAGAACGAGCAGTACTTC
CDR3: CASSEVARGKNEQYF

D: -
J: TRBJ2-3
V: TRBV12-3/TRBV12-4
size: many
DNA: TGCGGGAGTCAGGGAAGCACAGATACGCAGTATTTT
CDR3: CGSQGSTDTQYF

D: TRBD1
J: TRBJ2-7
V: TRBV29-1
size: many
DNA: TGCAGCGCACAACAGGGGTTCTACGAGCAGTACTTC
CDR3: CSAQQGFYEQYF

D: TRBD2
J: TRBJ2-3
V: TRBV20-1
size: many
DNA: TGCAGTGCTAGAGATAGGAGCGGGAGGTGGGCAGATACGCAGTATTTT
CDR3: CSARDRSGRWADTQYF

D: -
J: TRBJ2-5
V: TRBV12-3/TRBV12-4
size: many
DNA: TGTGCCAGCAGTAGAAACAGTGTCGAGACCCAGTACTTC
CDR3: CASSRNSVETQYF

D: -
J: TRBJ1-1
V: TRBV5-1
size: many
DNA: TGCGCCAGCAGTTCCGACACGGGAGGGGACACTGAAGCTTTCTTT
CDR3: CASSSDTGGDTEAFF

D: TRBD1
J: TRBJ1-2
V: TRBV13
size: many
DNA: TGTGCCAGCAGCTCAGCCTTGGGACAGGGGGCTGGTGGCTACACCTTC
CDR3: CASSSALGQGAGGYTF

D: TRBD2
J: TRBJ2-1
V: TRBV20-1
size: many
DNA: TGCAGTGCTAGCGGTCGGGCTAGCGGGGGCAATGAGCAGTTCTTC
CDR3: CSASGRASGGNEQFF

D: -
J: TRBJ1-1
V: TRBV28
size: many
DNA: TGTGCCAGCAGTTGGGAGGGGTCGAACACTGAAGCTTTCTTT
CDR3: CASSWEGSNTEAFF

D: -
J: TRBJ2-6
V: TRBV5-1
size: many
DNA: TGCGCCAGCAGCTTGGGACAGGTCTCTGGGGCCAACGTCCTGACTTTC
CDR3: CASSLGQVSGANVLTF

D: -
J: TRBJ2-7
V: TRBV20-1
size: many
DNA: TGCAGTGCTAGCAACTACCCCCTCAGCTCCTACGAGCAGTACTTC
CDR3: CSASNYPLSSYEQYF

D: -
J: TRBJ2-3
V: TRBV13
size: few
DNA: TGTGCCAGCAGCAGCTTACGGTACAGACTCACAGATACGCAGTATTTT
CDR3: CASSSLRYRLTDTQYF

D: -
J: TRBJ2-5
V: TRBV29-1
size: many
DNA: TGCAGCGTCGCTCCGACGGGGACCCAGTACTTC
CDR3: CSVAPTGTQYF